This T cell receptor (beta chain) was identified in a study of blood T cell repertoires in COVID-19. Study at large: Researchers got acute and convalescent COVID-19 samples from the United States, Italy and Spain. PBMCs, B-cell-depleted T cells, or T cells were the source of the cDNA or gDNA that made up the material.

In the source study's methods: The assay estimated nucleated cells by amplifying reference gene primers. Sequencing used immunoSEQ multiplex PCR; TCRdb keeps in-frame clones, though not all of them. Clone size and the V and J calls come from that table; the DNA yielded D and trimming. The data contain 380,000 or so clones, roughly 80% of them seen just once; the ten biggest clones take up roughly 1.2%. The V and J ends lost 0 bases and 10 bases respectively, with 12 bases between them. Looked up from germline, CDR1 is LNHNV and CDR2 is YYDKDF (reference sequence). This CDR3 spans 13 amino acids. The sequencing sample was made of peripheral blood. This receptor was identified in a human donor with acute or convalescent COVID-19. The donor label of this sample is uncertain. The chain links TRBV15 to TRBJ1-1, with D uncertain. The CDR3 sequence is CATSRDYVSGAFF. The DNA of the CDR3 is TGTGCCACCAGCAGAGATTACGTGAGTGGAGCTTTCTTT. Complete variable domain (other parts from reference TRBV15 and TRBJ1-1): DAMVIQNPRYQVTQFGKPVTLSCSQTLNHNVMYWYQQKSSQAPKLLFHYYDKDFNNEADTPDNFQSRRPNTSFCFLDIRSPGLGDTAMYLCATSRDYVSGAFFGQGTRLTVV.